This T cell receptor beta chain was found in a study of cytomegalovirus exposure and HLA in healthy donors. Points on this clone: Its antigen is still unknown.

Germline V gene lookup returns CDR1 SGHRS and CDR2 YFSETQ. The CDR3 runs 15 residues. The PCR employed 60 Vbeta primers together with 13 Jbeta primers. Repertoires were generated with immunoSEQ multiplex PCR, while TCRdb's copy carries only in-frame clones and drops some. This sample yields 130,000 to 150,000 clones, of which more than 70% are seen a single time; roughly 1.2% belongs to the top ten. Study-level results: Apparent HLA restriction characterized most CMV-associated TCR beta chains in a later analysis.

Sequenced: PBMCs. The rearrangement links TRBV5-1 to TRBJ2-5; D is perhaps TRBD1 (5 bases). The J call may be in error: the DNA end matches TRBJ2-7 better. The clonotype originates from a male donor in good health and CMV-seropositive. CDR3 region: CASSLGDRLSYEQYF. DNA for the CDR3: TGCGCCAGCAGCTTGGGCGACAGATTATCCTACGAGCAGTACTTC.